This TCR beta chain was sequenced during a study of T cell changes during pregnancy in multiple sclerosis. Data came from immunoSEQ multiplex PCR; TCRdb stores just in-frame clones and leaves some out. Here the sample spans about 50,000 clones, about 91% being singletons. Sequences were derived from CD8+ T cells from peripheral blood mononuclear cells, sampled after pregnancy. The sequence derives from a female donor with multiple sclerosis, enrolled in a pregnancy study.

The CDR3 nucleotides are TGTGCCAGCCGGGACAGGCACTACGAGCAGTACTTC. Its translation: CASRDRHYEQYF. This chain links TRBV2 with TRBJ2-7; 8 nucleotides match TRBD1. There are 12 residues in the CDR3. The V gene's germline CDR1 is SNHLY and CDR2 FYNNEI. The V segment lost 8 bases and the J segment 3 bases; nucleotides outside the gene matches: 3.